The next 27 T cell receptor beta chains were all read from a single sample in a study of CD8+CD57+ T cells in acquired aplastic anemia. Profiling of TCR beta VDJ combinations and CDR3 sequences used genomic DNA as template. One entry per CDR3 protein, called by TCRdb with MiXCR from the reads. The profile shows around 500,000 distinct CDR3 sequences, about a third of them singletons. The patients chosen for sequencing had shown expansion of CD8+CD57+ cells (detected by flow cytometry). Sequenced material: sorted CD4+, CD8+, or CD8+CD57+ T cells (not recorded which) from PBMCs. All receptors come from a human donor with aplastic anemia.

The chain employs TRBV6-5 and TRBJ1-6; the D gene is possibly TRBD1 (5 bases). Germline values: CDR1 MNHEY, CDR2 SVGAGI. The CDR3 runs 15 residues. The V end was cut by 1 base, the J end by 9 bases, with 13 bases between. CDR3 sequence (DNA): TGTGCCAGCAGTTACTTCGACTGGGGCCGTTCACCCCTCCACTTT. Translated: CASSYFDWGRSPLHF.

This clonotype was seen a few times. This likely comes from a read error, as the CDR3 has no conserved phenylalanine or tryptophan at its end. The DNA is left out, because the CDR3 cannot be placed on it with certainty; the CDR3 is given as TCRdb lists it. This chain links TRBV10-2 with TRBJ2-5; TRBD1 was called by the table and not checked on the DNA. The CDR3 spans 17 residues, counting both ends. The germline V gene has CDR1 WSHSY and CDR2 SAAADI. Here the CDR3 reads CASSARSRGSSPLHFGN.

This clonotype appeared many times. The chain couples TRBV7-9 to TRBJ1-2, with D hard to call. V was clipped by 5 bases and J by 4 bases, with 8 bases between them. Germline V gene data show CDR1 as SEHNR and CDR2 as FQNEAQ (reference sequence). The CDR3 covers 12 residues. CDR3 sequence: CASSLDFYGYTF. DNA for the CDR3: TGTGCCAGCAGCCTCGACTTCTATGGCTACACCTTC.

The V gene is TRBV19, the J gene TRBJ2-5, with a tentative D call TRBD2 (7 bases). The CDR3 contains 16 residues. V lost 1 base to trimming and J lost 4 bases, with 16 bases between them. Germline V lookup: CDR1 LNHDA, CDR2 SQIVND (reference sequence). This chain's CDR3 is CASSIAGPGEGETQYF. The CDR3 DNA reads TGTGCCAGTAGTATAGCTGGGCCAGGGGAGGGAGAGACCCAGTACTTC.

The rearrangement joins TRBV5-1 to TRBJ2-2, with no clear D. Between the trimmed V and J ends, which lost 0 bases and 8 bases, there was a span of 2 bases. Germline assignment: CDR1 SGHRS and CDR2 YFSETQ. The CDR3 length is 11 residues. The CDR3: CASSLEGELFF. In nucleotides, the CDR3 is TGCGCCAGCAGCTTGGAGGGGGAGCTGTTTTTT.

Ten or more counts support this clonotype. V and J are TRBV7-9 and TRBJ1-5; possible D gene TRBD1, 5 bases. Trimming left V 5 bases short and J 3 bases short, with 11 bases between. CDR1 and CDR2 (germline): SEHNR, FQNEAQ (reference sequence). The length of the CDR3 is 14 residues. DNA for the CDR3: TGTGCCAGCAGCAGGGACGTCTACAATCAGCCCCAGCATTTT. It codes for CASSRDVYNQPQHF.

The V call is TRBV19, the J call TRBJ2-7, with TRBD1 matching over 9 bases. Germline trimming cut 9 bases from V and 4 bases from J; bases unmatched to any gene: 10. Germline CDR1 is LNHDA and CDR2 is SQIVND (reference sequence). This CDR3 comprises 14 residues. CDR3 sequence: CASSLDRGVYEQYF. CDR3 DNA: TGTGCCAGCAGTTTGGACAGGGGAGTATACGAGCAGTACTTC.

This clonotype was counted ten times or more. This chain joins TRBV7-2 and TRBJ1-5, with a tentative D call TRBD1 (5 bases). CDR1 is SGHTA and CDR2 is FQGNSA in the germline V gene. The CDR3 contains 15 residues. With 5 bases removed from V and 15 bases from J, the gap between germline ends came to 26 bases. CDR3 coding DNA: TGTGCCAGCAGCCCGGGGTGGGACGTACAATCATTTTTGCATTTT. It codes for CASSPGWDVQSFLHF.

The sample holds many counts of this clonotype. The V and J genes are TRBV9 and TRBJ1-6; D remains ambiguous. The CDR3 extends over 13 amino acids. Trimming removed 3 bases from V and 7 bases from J, with 8 bases in between. Germline lookup yields CDR1 SGDLS and CDR2 YYNGEE. DNA for the CDR3: TGTGCCAGCAGCGCCCGTGGGAATTCACCCCTCCACTTT. Translation: CASSARGNSPLHF. Filled out from reference TRBV9 and TRBJ1-6, the complete variable domain reads DSGVTQTPKHLITATGQRVTLRCSPRSGDLSVYWYQQSLDQGLQFLIQYYNGEERAKGNILERFSAQQFPDLHSELNLSSLELGDSALYFCASSARGNSPLHFGNGTRLTVT.

This clonotype was observed a handful of times. The gene calls are TRBV6-1 and TRBJ2-1; 8 nucleotides match TRBD2. Germline trimming cut 8 bases from V and 4 bases from J; bases unmatched to any gene: 7. Per the germline V gene, CDR1 is MNHNS and CDR2 is SASEGT. This CDR3 is built from 14 residues. The CDR3, as DNA: TGTGCCAGCCTCGGACTAGCTGAATACAATGAGCAGTTCTTC. Translated, it gives CASLGLAEYNEQFF.

With regard to this clonotype: A read error is possible here, since a much larger clone lies one base away. The chain is built from TRBV19 and TRBJ2-7, with TRBD1 matching over 7 bases. The V gene end was trimmed by 6 bases and the J gene end by 3 bases; junction bases not matched to a gene: 8. The CDR3 runs to 14 residues. The V gene's germline CDR1 is LNHDA and CDR2 SQIVND (reference sequence). This chain's CDR3 is CASSRRQGVYEQYF. The DNA for the CDR3 is TGTGCCAGTAGCCGGAGACAGGGAGTCTACGAGCAGTACTTC.

Regarding this clonotype: A much larger clone differs by one base, so this may be a read error. J is TRBJ2-1 and V is TRBV24-1; the match to TRBD1 covers 8 bases. J was trimmed by 8 bases and V by 4 bases; bases with no gene match: 9. CDR1 and CDR2 from the germline V gene are KGHDR and SFDVKD. This CDR3 contains 15 residues. This chain's CDR3 is CATSDQTGVGDEQFF. The DNA for the CDR3 is TGTGCCACCAGTGACCAGACAGGGGTCGGAGATGAGCAGTTCTTC.

The genes are TRBV25-1 and TRBJ2-7, with 8 bases identical to TRBD1. This CDR3 has 15 residues. With 4 bases clipped from V and 4 bases from J, the junction kept 9 bases outside the gene matches. Germline CDR1 MGHDK, CDR2 SYGVNS. CDR3 sequence: CASSATRQGTYEQYF. The CDR3 region has the DNA TGTGCCAGCAGTGCTACACGACAGGGGACTTACGAGCAGTACTTC.

This clonotype has just a few counts. The chain links TRBV10-3 to TRBJ1-2; 9 bases agree with TRBD1. The trim removed 10 bases at V and 1 base at J, leaving 10 bases unmatched. CDR3 length equals 15 residues. The germline CDR1 and CDR2 sequences are ENHRY and SYGVKD. The DNA of the CDR3 is TGTGCCACCCTCCGTTGGACAGGGGTTAACTATGGCTACACCTTC. Its protein is CATLRWTGVNYGYTF.

This chain joins TRBV15 and TRBJ2-7; possible D gene TRBD2, 7 bases. Trimming cost V 3 bases and J 3 bases, with 15 bases left between them. This CDR3 comprises 15 residues. In germline, CDR1 is LNHNV, CDR2 YYDKDF (reference sequence). CDR3 region: CATSRRMGGLYEQYF. CDR3 sequence (DNA): TGTGCCACCAGCAGGAGAATGGGGGGGCTCTACGAGCAGTACTTC.

This clonotype was detected once. The J gene is TRBJ1-5, the V gene TRBV20-1; D is unresolved. V was clipped by 1 base and J by 0 bases, with 13 bases between them. Germline CDR1 is DFQATT and CDR2 is SNEGSKA (reference sequence). The CDR3 is made up of 16 amino acids. Here the CDR3 DNA reads TGCAGTGCTAGAGGTACTCAGATAGATAGCAATCAGCCCCAGCATTTT. The encoded protein is CSARGTQIDSNQPQHF.

This chain joins TRBV19 and TRBJ1-4; D may be TRBD1 (5 bases). The CDR3 extends over 15 amino acids. V was pared by 5 bases and J by 7 bases, with 17 bases between. CDR1 LNHDA and CDR2 SQIVND come from the germline V gene (reference sequence). The CDR3 DNA sequence: TGTGCCAGTAGTCCCCGTGGGGGTACCTCTGAAAAACTGTTTTTT. Protein: CASSPRGGTSEKLFF.

At least ten counts were recorded for this clonotype. This chain uses TRBV15 with TRBJ2-5; TRBD2 might be the D (5 bases). CDR1 is LNHNV, CDR2 YYDKDF, per germline (reference sequence). V dropped 5 bases and J dropped 1 base, with 11 bases sitting between them. The CDR3 has 14 residues. The CDR3 is CATSPQTIQETQYF. The CDR3 DNA sequence: TGTGCCACCAGCCCCCAGACTATCCAAGAGACCCAGTACTTC.

The CDR3 loop reads CASSPTILLYEQYF. For the CDR3, the DNA is TGTGCCAGCAGCCCCACAATCCTTCTCTACGAGCAGTACTTC. V usage is TRBV6-1 and J usage is TRBJ2-7; D not certain. Germline assignment: CDR1 MNHNS and CDR2 SASEGT. This CDR3 comprises 14 residues. Trimming removed 6 bases from V and 3 bases from J, with 15 bases in between.

In its sample, this clonotype was seen once. CDR3 region: CASSLDSSAGGVNTEAFF. The DNA for the CDR3 is TGTGCCAGCAGCTTAGATAGTTCGGCAGGTGGAGTGAACACTGAAGCTTTCTTT. The chain links TRBV11-2 to TRBJ1-1; D gene ambiguous. The CDR3 length is 18 residues. V was shortened by 0 bases and J by 0 bases, with 17 bases between the two germline ends. Germline-derived CDR1 and CDR2 are SGHAT and FQNNGV.

V is TRBV15 and J is TRBJ1-2; no firm D call. Trimming took off 2 bases at V and 7 bases at J, with 8 bases between the two ends. Germline lookup yields CDR1 LNHNV and CDR2 YYDKDF (reference sequence). This CDR3 comprises 12 residues. As DNA, the CDR3 is TGTGCCACCAGCAGACCGAACCGTGGCTACACCTTC. Protein product: CATSRPNRGYTF.

Remarks on this clonotype: It may be a read error: a sequence one base away is much more abundant. The rearrangement uses TRBV24-1 and TRBJ2-7; D uncertain. The V gene's germline CDR1 is KGHDR and CDR2 SFDVKD. The CDR3 covers 12 residues. The V end lost 7 bases, the J end lost 0 bases, and 6 bases lay between the germline ends. The CDR3 loop reads CATSDNSYEQYF. The CDR3 region has the DNA TGTGCCACCAGCGACAACTCCTACGAGCAGTACTTC.

The chain is built from TRBV10-3 and TRBJ1-6, with D unclear. CDR1 ENHRY and CDR2 SYGVKD come from the germline V gene. There are 16 residues in the CDR3. Trimming removed 5 bases from V and 4 bases from J, with 15 bases in between. The CDR3 sequence: CAISPPPGSYNSPLHF. Here the CDR3 DNA reads TGTGCCATCAGTCCCCCACCCGGTTCTTATAATTCACCCCTCCACTTT.

At least ten counts were recorded for this clonotype. The chain is built from TRBV4-3 and TRBJ1-2, with D hard to call. CDR3 size: 14 residues. Germline lookup yields CDR1 LGHNA and CDR2 YSLEER. Trimming removed 1 base from V and 0 bases from J, with 6 bases in between. The CDR3 loop reads CASSQVSANYGYTF. The CDR3 nucleotides read TGCGCCAGCAGCCAAGTTTCAGCTAACTATGGCTACACCTTC.

The chain carries TRBV5-1 and TRBJ1-3; D gene uncertain. Trimming took 4 bases from V and 0 from J, leaving 8 bases between them. The CDR3 runs 14 residues. Germline V lookup: CDR1 SGHRS, CDR2 YFSETQ. DNA of the CDR3: TGCGCCAGCAGCCCAGAAGCCTCTGGAAACACCATATATTTT. Encoded protein: CASSPEASGNTIYF.

About this clonotype: A much larger clonotype is one base distant, so this may be a read error. This CDR3 is missing its conserved last phenylalanine or tryptophan, likely due to a read error. The V gene is TRBV11-1, the J gene TRBJ1-2, with D unresolved. This CDR3 region has 16 residues. Trimming pared 3 bases from V and 0 bases from J, leaving 14 bases between. CDR1 is SGHAT, CDR2 FQDESV, per germline (reference sequence). CDR3 amino acids: CASSLGLDGANYGYTL. The CDR3 nucleotides read TGTGCCAGCAGCTTGGGCCTTGACGGCGCTAACTATGGCTACACCCTC.

In DNA form, the CDR3 reads TGTGCCAGCAGTTACTCTTCACGGACCTCTGGAAACACCATATATTTT. It yields the protein CASSYSSRTSGNTIYF. The chain links TRBV6-5 to TRBJ1-3, with D unresolved. The CDR3 has 16 residues. Germline V gene sequence: CDR1 MNHEY, CDR2 SVGAGI. Between the trimmed V and J ends, which lost 0 bases and 0 bases, there was a span of 9 bases.